Sequencing of this T cell receptor (beta chain) was carried out in a study of T-cell memory formation after mild COVID-19. Overall study results and limits: CD4+ clones that contracted lay mainly in CM and EM; CD8+ ones lay in EMRA.

Researchers used 5'RACE with constant-segment primers to make TCR alpha and TCR beta cDNA libraries that carry sample barcodes and UMIs. TCRdb called the 5' RACE reads again in MiXCR, with one record for every CDR3 protein. This sample yields about 400,000 distinct CDR3 sequences, of which 20% to 30% are seen a single time; over 10% belongs to the top ten. The ends lost 3 bases at V and 2 bases at J; junction bases unmatched: 3. The CDR3 contains 17 residues. CDR1 SEHNR and CDR2 FQNEAQ come from the germline V gene (reference sequence). Comment on this clonotype: What it binds is unknown.

Sequenced input: PBMCs or a T cell subset sorted from them (not recorded which). The receptor comes from an adult woman who had mild COVID-19 (a few samples of this study predate the infection). Cell type and time point are not known. The chain combines TRBV7-9 with TRBJ2-6; 11 nucleotides line up with TRBD1. CDR3 amino acids: CASSLDRGPAGANVLTF. CDR3 coding DNA: TGTGCCAGCAGCTTGGACAGGGGGCCTGCTGGGGCCAACGTCCTGACTTTC.